Following are 9 T cell receptor beta chains from one sample sequenced in a study of molecular identifiers for immune sequencing clone quantification. Each CDR3 protein is one row after TCRdb ran MiXCR on the PCR reads. The repertoire consists of just under 65,000 distinct CDR3 sequences, with about 19% occurring once and the leading ten covering 1.4%. The source material was naive CD8+ T cells from blood, with Jurkat cell RNA spiked in. Described subset: FACS-sorted CD8+CD4-CCR7+CD45RA+ naive T cells. These receptors came from a human donor in good health. Some libraries in this study had Jurkat cell RNA spiked in.

This clonotype came up once. A clone one base away is much larger, so this may be a read error. This rearrangement joins TRBV4-1 to TRBJ2-1; D uncertain. The CDR3 is 14 residues long. V lost 8 bases and J lost 1, with 12 bases in between. In germline, CDR1 is MGHRA, CDR2 YSYEKL. The CDR3: CASGLPISYNEQFF. The CDR3 coding sequence is TGCGCCAGCGGCCTGCCGATTTCCTACAATGAGCAGTTCTTC.

This clonotype was seen repeatedly, ten times or more. This chain joins TRBV16 and TRBJ2-7; TRBD2 might be the D (6 bases). Trimming took off 8 bases at V and 3 bases at J, with 11 bases between the two ends. CDR3 length: 12 residues. In germline, CDR1 is KGHSY, CDR2 FQNENV. The CDR3 is CASSGTDYEQYF. The CDR3 nucleotides read TGTGCCAGCTCAGGGACTGACTACGAGCAGTACTTC.

Ten or more counts support this clonotype. This chain uses TRBV27 with TRBJ2-7; perhaps TRBD1 as D (5 bases). Trimming took off 9 bases at V and 1 base at J, with 13 bases between the two ends. This CDR3 is 13 amino acids long. Germline CDR1 and CDR2: MNHEY and SMNVEV (reference sequence). CDR3 loop: CASSLGQSYEQYF. The DNA of the CDR3 is TGTGCCAGTAGCCTCGGACAATCCTACGAGCAGTACTTC.

This clonotype has a count of ten or more. V usage is TRBV4-1 and J usage is TRBJ1-2; 9 positions agree with TRBD1. The CDR3 is 15 residues long. Germline CDR1 and CDR2: MGHRA and YSYEKL. Losses at the gene ends were 3 bases for V and 8 bases for J; bases not matched to a gene: 10. CDR3 coding DNA: TGCGCCAGCAGCCAGGCCTATACAGGGGGCGACGGCTACACCTTC. This codes for CASSQAYTGGDGYTF.

This clonotype was detected many times. The chain combines TRBV20-1 with TRBJ2-2; D unclear. The CDR3 covers 15 residues. V was shortened by 0 bases and J by 4 bases, with 12 bases between the two germline ends. The V gene's germline CDR1 is DFQATT and CDR2 SNEGSKA (reference sequence). The CDR3 nucleotides read TGCAGTGCTAGAGACTGGGCTCAGAGCACCGGGGAGCTGTTTTTT. Encoded protein: CSARDWAQSTGELFF.

This clonotype was picked up many times. This sequence joins TRBV7-8 and TRBJ2-3; unclear D gene. In germline, CDR1 is SGHVS, CDR2 FQNEAQ. V was cut by 5 bases and J by 2 bases, with 11 bases left in between. The CDR3 has 14 amino acids. The CDR3 sequence is CASSDLVITDTQYF. In DNA, the CDR3 is TGTGCCAGCAGCGATCTAGTAATCACAGATACGCAGTATTTT.

The chain is built from TRBV24-1 and TRBJ2-1; 7 bases fit TRBD2. Unmatched junction bases numbered 3, after V lost 5 bases and J lost 9 bases. CDR1 is KGHDR and CDR2 is SFDVKD in the germline V gene. The CDR3 is 12 amino acids. This chain's CDR3 is CATSVSSGEQFF. The CDR3 DNA reads as TGTGCCACCAGTGTGTCTAGCGGTGAGCAGTTCTTC.

Comment on this clonotype: This sequence may be a read error, since a much larger clone differs from it by one base. The chain recombines TRBV4-1 with TRBJ2-1; no clear D. CDR3 length: 17 residues. The germline gives CDR1 MGHRA, CDR2 YSYEKL. CDR3 sequence: CASSQAPQVLFYNERFF. CDR3 coding DNA: TGCGCCAGCAGCCAAGCCCCCCAAGTACTGTTTTACAATGAGCGGTTCTTC.

Worth noting for this clonotype: This may come from a read error, since a much larger clone is one base off. This CDR3 fails to terminate in the conserved phenylalanine or tryptophan, so it likely reflects a read error. The chain carries TRBV5-8 and TRBJ2-7, with a possible D match to TRBD1 (6 bases). V dropped 5 bases and J dropped 3 bases, with 9 bases sitting between them. The germline V gene encodes CDR1 SGHTS and CDR2 YDEGEE. The CDR3 extends over 12 amino acids. CDR3 nucleotide sequence: TGTGCCAGCAGACAGGGCAGCTACGAGCAGTACCTC. It yields the protein CASRQGSYEQYL.